These T cell receptor beta chains were read from a single sample in a study of cytotoxic CD8 clonotypes in ibrutinib-treated CLL. Sequencing was performed with immunoSEQ multiplex PCR; in TCRdb, only in-frame clones are kept and a portion is missing. Of some 92,000 clones listed, roughly three quarters were seen once; the top ten hold about 22%. The sample in question was PBMCs, obtained after 24 months of ibrutinib treatment. The receptors stem from a human donor with chronic lymphocytic leukemia. The CDR3 runs from the conserved cysteine through the conserved F or W. D genes are given only for firm matches. Size is omitted from some rows. Given values are once, few, many or a class for expanded clones.

d_call	v_call	cdr3_length	clone_size	j_call	cdr3_aa	cdr3_nt
NA	TRBV4-3	15	NA	TRBJ2-1	CASSQVPISYNEQFF	TGCGCCAGCAGCCAAGTCCCGATCTCCTACAATGAGCAGTTCTTC
TRBD1	TRBV28	13	NA	TRBJ1-5	CASSRQGIWPQHF	TGTGCCAGCAGTCGACAGGGGATCTGGCCCCAGCATTTT
TRBD1	TRBV7-9	14	NA	TRBJ1-4	CASSYGTGAEKLFF	TGTGCCAGCAGCTACGGGACAGGGGCGGAAAAACTGTTTTTT
TRBD2	TRBV11-2	17	NA	TRBJ2-5	CASSLGAAGGTQETQYF	TGTGCCAGCAGCCTCGGGGCAGCGGGAGGCACACAAGAGACCCAGTACTTC
NA	TRBV18	14	NA	TRBJ2-7	CASSPSRTTYEQYF	TGTGCCAGCTCACCATCCCGGACAACCTACGAGCAGTACTTC
TRBD1	TRBV30	14	few	TRBJ1-5	CAWSPGQINQPQHF	TGTGCCTGGTCCCCGGGACAGATCAATCAGCCCCAGCATTTT
NA	TRBV7-9	11	NA	TRBJ2-7	CASSLISEQYF	TGTGCCAGCAGCTTAATAAGCGAGCAGTACTTC
TRBD2	TRBV5-6	19	NA	TRBJ2-3	CASSLSGLLAGGPRDTQYF	TGTGCCAGCAGCTTGTCCGGGCTCCTAGCGGGAGGGCCGAGGGATACGCAGTATTTT
NA	TRBV28	15	NA	TRBJ2-6	CASSSAQPGANVLTF	TGTGCCAGCAGTTCCGCCCAGCCTGGGGCCAACGTCCTGACTTTC
NA	TRBV7-9	16	NA	TRBJ2-6	CASSLGGYSGANVLTF	TGTGCCAGCAGCTTAGGGGGATACTCTGGGGCCAACGTCCTGACTTTC
NA	TRBV27	14	few	TRBJ2-2	CASSLSVVPGELFF	TGTGCCAGCAGTTTATCGGTTGTCCCCGGGGAGCTGTTTTTT
NA	TRBV23-1	11	NA	TRBJ2-7	CASSHIREQYF	TGCGCCAGCAGTCACATACGCGAGCAGTACTTC
TRBD1	TRBV29-1	14	NA	TRBJ1-5	CSASSGGFNQPQHF	TGCAGCGCGAGCTCAGGGGGGTTCAATCAGCCCCAGCATTTT
NA	TRBV18	16	NA	TRBJ2-7	CASSPSGPHFPNEQYF	TGTGCCAGCTCACCTTCCGGGCCCCACTTCCCCAACGAGCAGTACTTC
TRBD1	TRBV10-3	16	NA	TRBJ1-3	CAISDPGQGTGNTIYF	TGTGCCATCAGTGACCCGGGACAGGGAACTGGAAACACCATATATTTT
NA	TRBV28	11	NA	TRBJ2-1	CASSLYAEQFF	TGTGCCAGCAGTTTATATGCTGAGCAGTTCTTC